Shown below are 32 T cell receptor beta chains from a single sample sequenced in a study of beta chain features in type 1 diabetes. The authors reverse transcribed all of the isolated RNA, so sequencing captured expressed TCRB transcripts. The repertoire was sequenced with immunoSEQ multiplex PCR; TCRdb's copy has only in-frame clones and lacks some. The table records just over 600,000 clones, roughly a sixth of them present only once. Sequenced input: naive CD4+ T cells from blood. The receptors were sampled from a man aged 18-30 years in good health.

This rearrangement joins TRBV27 to TRBJ1-1; D gene unclear. Trimming cost V 3 bases and J 1 base, with 21 bases left between them. The CDR3 covers 18 residues. Germline values: CDR1 MNHEY, CDR2 SMNVEV (reference sequence). The CDR3 loop is CASSFKVDGGGRNTEAFF. The DNA of the CDR3 is TGTGCCAGCAGTTTCAAGGTGGACGGCGGCGGAAGGAACACTGAAGCTTTCTTT.

V usage is TRBV6-6 and J usage is TRBJ2-7, with 9 nucleotides matching TRBD1. This CDR3 region has 16 residues. Germline CDR1 and CDR2: MNHNY and SVGAGI (reference sequence). Germline trimming cut 2 bases from V and 2 bases from J; bases unmatched to any gene: 7. CDR3 sequence reads: CASSYRGQGSAYEQYF. The DNA for the CDR3 is TGTGCCAGCAGTTACCGCGGACAGGGGTCCGCCTACGAGCAGTACTTC.

A few counts support this clone. The chain combines TRBV11-2 with TRBJ2-7, with unresolved D. The CDR3 has 11 residues. Trimming pared 5 bases from V and 3 bases from J, leaving 5 bases between. CDR1 and CDR2 from the germline V gene are SGHAT and FQNNGV. DNA for the CDR3: TGTGCCAGCAGCCGGAGCTACGAGCAGTACTTC. Encoded protein: CASSRSYEQYF. Variable domain in full (rest from reference TRBV11-2 and TRBJ2-7): EAGVAQSPRYKIIEKRQSVAFWCNPISGHATLYWYQQILGQGPKLLIQFQNNGVVDDSQLPKDRFSAERLKGVDSTLKIQPAKLEDSAVYLCASSRSYEQYFGPGTRLTVT.

The sample holds one count of this clone. The chain combines TRBV19 with TRBJ2-1; possible D gene TRBD2, 6 bases. The V gene lost 6 bases and the J gene lost 2 bases, with 11 bases spanning the gap. This CDR3 region has 14 residues. From germline, CDR1 is LNHDA and CDR2 SQIVND (reference sequence). Written as DNA, the CDR3 is TGTGCCAGTAGCGGGAGCGTTACCTACAATGAGCAGTTCTTC. Translated: CASSGSVTYNEQFF.

This clone was seen only a few times. The chain has TRBV25-1 and TRBJ1-2; D perhaps matches TRBD1 (5 bases). The CDR3 length is 15 residues. Germline CDR1 and CDR2: MGHDK and SYGVNS. With 3 bases removed from V and 4 bases from J, the gap between germline ends came to 15 bases. The chain's CDR3 is CASSDRPTDLYGYTF. As DNA, the CDR3 is TGTGCCAGCAGTGATAGGCCGACAGATCTCTATGGCTACACCTTC.

The chain employs TRBV4-2 and TRBJ2-7; no reliable D call. The ends were cut back, 8 bases at V and 3 bases at J, with 14 bases in the middle. The CDR3 runs to 13 residues. Germline assignment: CDR1 LGHNA and CDR2 YNFKEQ. The CDR3 region is CASEGPPFYEQYF. CDR3 in DNA: TGTGCCAGCGAAGGCCCACCTTTCTACGAGCAGTACTTC.

This clone has just a few counts. V is TRBV7-9 and J is TRBJ2-2; D could derive from TRBD1 or TRBD2 (5 bases each). The CDR3 consists of 13 residues. V lost 8 bases, J lost 6 bases, and 13 bases lay in between. Germline V gene lookup returns CDR1 SEHNR and CDR2 FQNEAQ (reference sequence). CDR3 amino acids: CASRTQGAGELFF. CDR3 coding DNA: TGTGCCAGCCGGACCCAGGGAGCCGGGGAGCTGTTTTTT.

The V gene is TRBV25-1, the J gene TRBJ2-1; 7 nucleotides align to TRBD1. Germline V lookup: CDR1 MGHDK, CDR2 SYGVNS. The CDR3 spans 13 residues. V lost 4 bases and J lost 8; bases outside the gene matches: 5. CDR3 amino acids: CASSVRQGHEQFF. CDR3 nucleotide sequence: TGTGCCAGCAGTGTACGACAGGGACATGAGCAGTTCTTC. The entire variable domain, with the rest obtained from reference TRBV25-1 and TRBJ2-1, is as follows: EADIYQTPRYLVIGTGKKITLECSQTMGHDKMYWYQQDPGMELHLIHYSYGVNSTEKGDLSSESTVSRIRTEHFPLTLESARPSHTSQYLCASSVRQGHEQFFGPGTRLTVL.

This clone appeared a few times. The chain uses TRBV15 and TRBJ2-7; no reliable D call. Germline V gene lookup returns CDR1 LNHNV and CDR2 YYDKDF (reference sequence). Deletions cut 3 bases from V and 5 bases from J, with 11 bases between. CDR3 length equals 13 residues. In nucleotides, the CDR3 is TGTGCCACCAGCAGTGGGGTTAAGGACGAGCAGTACTTC. Translation gives CATSSGVKDEQYF.

This clone was seen a handful of times. The chain carries TRBV28 and TRBJ2-7; D gene unclear. This CDR3 spans 14 amino acids. Germline V lookup: CDR1 MDHEN, CDR2 SYDVKM. V lost 7 bases and J lost 4, with 17 bases in between. This chain's CDR3 is CASTAGATQYEQYF. DNA for the CDR3: TGTGCCAGCACCGCAGGAGCGACCCAGTACGAGCAGTACTTC.

This clone was counted a few times. The chain carries TRBV7-9 and TRBJ1-2, with D tentatively TRBD1 (5 bases). This CDR3 comprises 15 residues. Germline V lookup: CDR1 SEHNR, CDR2 FQNEAQ (reference sequence). Trimming took 1 base from V and 4 from J, leaving 13 bases between them. CDR3 sequence reads: CASSLETGAFYGYTF. The CDR3 region has the DNA TGTGCCAGCAGCTTAGAGACCGGGGCATTCTATGGCTACACCTTC.

V usage is TRBV5-6 and J usage is TRBJ1-3, with 7 nucleotides matching TRBD1. Looked up from germline, CDR1 is SGHDT and CDR2 is YYEEEE. Losses at the gene ends were 4 bases for V and 0 bases for J; bases not matched to a gene: 7. This CDR3 is built from 16 residues. The CDR3 sequence: CASSLQGRFSGNTIYF. CDR3 nucleotides: TGTGCCAGCAGCCTACAGGGGCGCTTCTCTGGAAACACCATATATTTT.

There are a few counts of this clone. This sequence joins TRBV29-1 and TRBJ2-7; maybe TRBD1 (5 bases). Germline V gives CDR1 SQVTM, CDR2 ANQGSEA. CDR3 length: 12 amino acids. Trimming shortened V by 8 bases and J by 3 bases, and 14 bases separated the two germline ends. DNA of the CDR3: TGCAGCTTCCAGGGCACCTTCTACGAGCAGTACTTC. Its protein is CSFQGTFYEQYF.

The rearrangement links TRBV27 to TRBJ1-6; D is possibly TRBD1 (6 bases). V lost 2 bases and J lost 7, with 12 bases in between. Germline CDR1 MNHEY, CDR2 SMNVEV (reference sequence). The CDR3 has 15 residues. For the CDR3, the DNA is TGTGCCAGCAGTTTACAGGGGACTGAAAATTCACCCCTCCACTTT. Encoded protein: CASSLQGTENSPLHF.

This chain uses TRBV9 with TRBJ1-1; 9 positions match TRBD1. This CDR3 has 17 residues. V shed 0 bases, J shed 4 bases, and the junction held 10 bases outside the gene matches. CDR1 SGDLS and CDR2 YYNGEE come from the germline V gene. DNA of the CDR3: TGTGCCAGCAGCGTAGCCCTGCTAGACAGGGGGAGCACTGAAGCTTTCTTT. This encodes CASSVALLDRGSTEAFF. Supplemented by reference TRBV9 and TRBJ1-1, the full variable domain reads DSGVTQTPKHLITATGQRVTLRCSPRSGDLSVYWYQQSLDQGLQFLIQYYNGEERAKGNILERFSAQQFPDLHSELNLSSLELGDSALYFCASSVALLDRGSTEAFFGQGTRLTVV.

The rearrangement joins TRBV14 to TRBJ1-6, with no clear D. Germline assignment: CDR1 SGHDN and CDR2 FVKESK. The length of the CDR3 is 16 residues. Trimming stripped 2 bases from V and 5 bases from J, with 13 bases between. In DNA, the CDR3 is TGTGCCAGCAGCCAAACCCACTATAAGGATAATTCACCCCTCCACTTT. It codes for CASSQTHYKDNSPLHF. The entire variable domain, with the rest obtained from reference TRBV14 and TRBJ1-6, is as follows: EAGVTQFPSHSVIEKGQTVTLRCDPISGHDNLYWYRRVMGKEIKFLLHFVKESKQDESGMPNNRFLAERTGGTYSTLKVQPAELEDSGVYFCASSQTHYKDNSPLHFGNGTRLTVT.

The rearrangement uses TRBV9 and TRBJ1-2; no reliable D call. The germline gives CDR1 SGDLS, CDR2 YYNGEE. The CDR3 contains 15 residues. V dropped 0 bases and J dropped 2 bases, with 11 bases sitting between them. CDR3 bases: TGTGCCAGCAGCGTAGATTACCTATCCAACTATGGCTACACCTTC. It encodes CASSVDYLSNYGYTF.

This clone was detected only a few times. The chain has TRBV28 and TRBJ2-2; 8 bases fit TRBD1. Germline values: CDR1 MDHEN, CDR2 SYDVKM. J was trimmed by 6 bases and V by 5 bases; bases with no gene match: 5. This CDR3 has 14 residues. Written as DNA, the CDR3 is TGTGCCAGCAGTCTAACAGGGGGACCCGGGGAGCTGTTTTTT. It yields the protein CASSLTGGPGELFF.

The chain carries TRBV7-9 and TRBJ1-2; 10 bases agree with TRBD1. There are 14 residues in the CDR3. Germline loops: CDR1 SEHNR, CDR2 FQNEAQ (reference sequence). The V segment lost 4 bases and the J segment 7 bases; nucleotides outside the gene matches: 6. CDR3 loop: CASSSGTGAAGYTF. In DNA, the CDR3 is TGTGCCAGCAGCTCCGGGACAGGGGCTGCTGGCTACACCTTC.

In this sample, this clone turned up a few times. The CDR3: CASMARGDTEAFF. In nucleotides, the CDR3 is TGTGCCAGTATGGCGAGGGGGGACACTGAAGCTTTCTTT. The chain employs TRBV19 and TRBJ1-1; weak D call: TRBD1 (6 bases). The CDR3 spans 13 residues. The germline V and J ends were trimmed by 7 bases and 3 bases, with 12 bases remaining between them. CDR1 is LNHDA and CDR2 is SQIVND in the germline V gene (reference sequence).

A remark on this clone: Its ends do not fully match the called genes, so a read error is possible. V gene TRBV7-7 combines with J gene TRBJ2-2, with TRBD1 matching over 11 bases. This CDR3 region has 17 residues. Germline assignment: CDR1 SSHAT and CDR2 FNYEAQ (reference sequence). CDR3 DNA sequence: TGTGCTAGCAGCCAAACGTGGACAGGGGGCAAGGCCGGGGAGCTGTTTTTT. Its translation is CASSQTWTGGKAGELFF.

The V gene is TRBV4-1, the J gene TRBJ1-3; the match to TRBD1 covers 9 bases. Germline lookup yields CDR1 MGHRA and CDR2 YSYEKL. This CDR3 region has 16 residues. After removal of 4 bases from V and 3 bases from J, the junction contained 7 bases not matched to a gene. CDR3 sequence reads: CASSLGRDRVGNTIYF. CDR3 nucleotide sequence: TGCGCCAGCAGCCTAGGCCGGGACAGGGTTGGAAACACCATATATTTT.

The rearrangement links TRBV10-3 to TRBJ2-5; TRBD2 matches at 15 bases. CDR3 length: 20 amino acids. Germline CDR1 ENHRY, CDR2 SYGVKD. J lost 5 bases, V lost 4 bases, and 17 bases had no gene match. CDR3 sequence: CAISAGANGLAGGQRETQYF. The CDR3 DNA sequence: TGTGCCATCAGTGCCGGCGCTAACGGACTAGCGGGGGGGCAGCGTGAGACCCAGTACTTC.

This clone was counted a few times. V and J are TRBV4-3 and TRBJ1-2; 7 nucleotides line up with TRBD1. CDR3 size: 15 residues. J was trimmed by 4 bases and V by 0 bases; bases with no gene match: 5. Germline V gene sequence: CDR1 LGHNA, CDR2 YSLEER. The CDR3, as DNA: TGCGCCAGCAGCCAAGAAACAGGGGTCGTCTATGGCTACACCTTC. As protein: CASSQETGVVYGYTF.

The sample holds a few counts of this clone. The identical CDR3 is also encoded by other nucleotide sequences in the sample. This chain joins TRBV6-5 and TRBJ2-7; 8 bases align to TRBD1. Germline CDR1 and CDR2: MNHEY and SVGAGI. V dropped 6 bases and J dropped 0; count of bases not matched to a gene: 1. This CDR3 comprises 13 residues. The CDR3 loop is CASRTGGSYEQYF. The CDR3 DNA follows: TGTGCCAGCAGAACAGGGGGCTCCTACGAGCAGTACTTC.

This clone was seen more than once but under ten times. The gene calls are TRBV27 and TRBJ2-1; TRBD1 matches at 8 bases. Trimming cost V 6 bases and J 7 bases; bases outside gene matches: 11. This CDR3 spans 15 amino acids. Germline loops: CDR1 MNHEY, CDR2 SMNVEV (reference sequence). CDR3 bases: TGTGCCAGCAGAGGTCAGGGGGCGGCCTCTAATGAGCAGTTCTTC. Protein: CASRGQGAASNEQFF.

This clone was seen only a few times. The chain is built from TRBV10-3 and TRBJ2-3; TRBD2 agrees at 9 bases. The CDR3 is 14 amino acids. Germline values: CDR1 ENHRY, CDR2 SYGVKD. The V and J ends lost 8 bases and 3 bases, in that order; junction bases with no gene match: 6. For the CDR3, the DNA is TGTGCCATCCGGACTAGCGCGGGGACAGATACGCAGTATTTT. Amino acid sequence: CAIRTSAGTDTQYF.

The gene calls are TRBV15 and TRBJ2-7, with 13 bases aligning to TRBD2. Germline CDR1 is LNHNV and CDR2 is YYDKDF (reference sequence). This CDR3 comprises 18 residues. The J segment lost 0 bases and the V segment lost 9 bases, leaving 14 bases of the junction unmatched. The CDR3 DNA reads TGTGCCACTAGGAGTGCGACTAGCGGGAGGTCGAGCTCCTACGAGCAGTACTTC. As protein: CATRSATSGRSSSYEQYF.

This clone was seen more than once but under ten times. Other nucleotide sequences from this sample produce the same CDR3. The rearrangement uses TRBV7-2 and TRBJ2-7; a weak D match, TRBD2 (5 bases). The V end lost 4 bases, the J end lost 4 bases, and 11 bases lay between the germline ends. The CDR3 totals 13 residues. Germline CDR1 and CDR2: SGHTA and FQGNSA. The CDR3 reads CASSSSGPYEQYF. CDR3 DNA: TGTGCCAGCAGCTCAAGCGGACCTTACGAGCAGTACTTC. Combining the CDR3 with reference TRBV7-2 and TRBJ2-7 gives the whole variable domain GAGVSQSPSNKVTEKGKDVELRCDPISGHTALYWYRQSLGQGLEFLIYFQGNSAPDKSGLPSDRFSAERTGGSVSTLTIQRTQQEDSAVYLCASSSSGPYEQYFGPGTRLTVT.

This clone was recorded a few times. This chain joins TRBV28 and TRBJ1-1; D remains ambiguous. Trimming took off 5 bases at V and 7 bases at J, with 17 bases between the two ends. Germline V gene lookup returns CDR1 MDHEN and CDR2 SYDVKM. The length of the CDR3 is 14 residues. The CDR3 reads CASSVPTGRSEAFF. The CDR3 bases are TGTGCCAGCAGTGTACCCACCGGACGGAGTGAAGCTTTCTTT.

This chain connects TRBV18 to TRBJ2-7, with 7 bases matching TRBD2. The CDR3 is made up of 13 amino acids. The V gene's germline CDR1 is KGHSH and CDR2 LQKENI. V shed 3 bases and J 11 bases; nucleotides not matched to a gene: 10. The DNA for the CDR3 is TGTGCCAGCTCACCCCTCCTCTGGGGAGGGAAGTACTTC. Its protein is CASSPLLWGGKYF.

This clone turned up a few times. The junction does not match germline at one end; this may be a read error. V gene TRBV6-1 combines with J gene TRBJ1-5; a weak D match, TRBD1 (5 bases). This CDR3 is 14 amino acids long. CDR1 is MNHNS and CDR2 is SASEGT in the germline V gene. Here the CDR3 reads CASSVGGINQRQHF. For the CDR3, the DNA is TGTGCCAGCAGTGTCGGGGGAATAAATCAGCGCCAGCATTTT.